Each of the 9 T cell receptor beta chains below was sequenced from the same sample in a study of blood T cell repertoires in COVID-19. The table came from immunoSEQ multiplex PCR; TCRdb's copy has only in-frame clones and leaves some out. The profile shows 90,000 to 95,000 clones, around nine tenths of them singletons. The sequenced material came from peripheral blood. The source is a woman aged 70 to 79 with acute or convalescent COVID-19.

The rearrangement joins TRBV18 to TRBJ2-1; 12 nucleotides agree with TRBD2. The CDR3 has 15 amino acids. Germline V gene data show CDR1 as KGHSH and CDR2 as LQKENI. The junction had 6 bases not matched to a gene; V was cut back by 3 bases and J by 9 bases. In DNA form, the CDR3 reads TGTGCCAGCTCACCGCCGGAACTAGCGGGAGGTGAGCAGTTCTTC. It codes for CASSPPELAGGEQFF.

The chain recombines TRBV7-6 with TRBJ2-1; D is perhaps TRBD1 (5 bases). Trimming removed 5 bases from V and 0 bases from J, with 17 bases in between. This CDR3 is 17 amino acids long. CDR1 and CDR2 from the germline V gene are SGHVS and FNYEAQ. This chain's CDR3 is CASSPNLGRGSYNEQFF. CDR3 coding DNA: TGTGCCAGCAGCCCAAATCTAGGTAGGGGCTCCTACAATGAGCAGTTCTTC.

This clone was seen a handful of times. CDR3: CASSEVGSGVQETQYF. DNA for the CDR3: TGTGCCAGCAGTGAAGTAGGTTCGGGGGTGCAAGAGACCCAGTACTTC. This chain uses TRBV6-1 with TRBJ2-5; weak D call: TRBD2 (6 bases). CDR3 size: 16 residues. The germline CDR1 and CDR2 sequences are MNHNS and SASEGT. Trimming took off 1 base at V and 2 bases at J, with 14 bases between the two ends.

This chain uses TRBV6-5 with TRBJ1-3; maybe TRBD1 (5 bases). The CDR3 totals 14 residues. The germline V and J ends were trimmed by 5 bases and 3 bases, with 11 bases remaining between them. The germline gives CDR1 MNHEY, CDR2 SVGAGI. The CDR3: CASSPRVVGNTIYF. For the CDR3, the DNA is TGTGCCAGCAGTCCCAGGGTAGTTGGAAACACCATATATTTT.

The rearrangement links TRBV5-1 to TRBJ1-1; the D gene is possibly TRBD1 (5 bases). Trimming took 6 bases from V and 9 from J, leaving 12 bases between them. Germline V gene data show CDR1 as SGHRS and CDR2 as YFSETQ. The CDR3 spans 11 residues. CDR3 nucleotide sequence: TGCGCCAGCACGGGGGAAAGAAAAGCTTTCTTT. This gives the protein CASTGERKAFF. Together with reference TRBV5-1 and TRBJ1-1, the CDR3 gives the full variable domain: KAGVTQTPRYLIKTRGQQVTLSCSPISGHRSVSWYQQTPGQGLQFLFEYFSETQRNKGNFPGRFSGRQFSNSRSEMNVSTLELGDSALYLCASTGERKAFFGQGTRLTVV.

The chain recombines TRBV30 with TRBJ1-1; D is unresolved. The V gene lost 3 bases and the J gene lost 5 bases, with 7 bases spanning the gap. The germline V gene has CDR1 GTSNPN and CDR2 SVGIG (reference sequence). CDR3 length: 11 amino acids. In nucleotides, the CDR3 is TGTGCCTGGAGAGCCCGTACTGAAGCTTTCTTT. As protein: CAWRARTEAFF.

The J gene is TRBJ2-3, the V gene TRBV18, with no clear D. The CDR3 has 13 residues. Germline V CDR1 and CDR2: KGHSH, LQKENI. With 3 bases removed from V and 2 bases from J, the gap between germline ends came to 6 bases. The CDR3 nucleotides are TGTGCCAGCTCACCCTTTTCCACAGATACGCAGTATTTT. It yields the protein CASSPFSTDTQYF.

The chain combines TRBV6-1 with TRBJ1-5, with D uncertain. The CDR3 is made up of 16 amino acids. Trimming took off 4 bases at V and 0 bases at J, with 13 bases between the two ends. Looked up from germline, CDR1 is MNHNS and CDR2 is SASEGT. CDR3 nucleotide sequence: TGTGCCAGCAGTGTTTTTGGCAAGTATAGCAATCAGCCCCAGCATTTT. Its translation is CASSVFGKYSNQPQHF.

The chain uses TRBV11-2 and TRBJ2-1; unclear D gene. Germline loops: CDR1 SGHAT, CDR2 FQNNGV. This CDR3 is built from 11 residues. The ends were cut back, 5 bases at V and 4 bases at J, with 3 bases in the middle. CDR3 nucleotide sequence: TGTGCCAGCAGCCCTTACAATGAGCAGTTCTTC. Translated, it gives CASSPYNEQFF.